The clone carrying this TCR beta chain was seen a single time. Methods used by the authors: Reference gene primer amplification yielded estimated nucleated cell counts. Only in-frame clones appear in the TCRdb table, and some are missing; sequencing was by immunoSEQ multiplex PCR. The DNA was the basis for D and trimming; V, J and clone size are from that table. Of 200,000 to 300,000 clones listed, around 90% are singletons. These data belong to a study of blood T cell repertoires in COVID-19. Study-wide background: The analysed material was cDNA or gDNA that came from T cells, B-cell-depleted T cells, or PBMCs.

Between the trimmed V and J ends, which lost 8 bases and 1 base, there was a span of 17 bases. Germline CDR1 is SEHNR and CDR2 is FQNEAQ (reference sequence). The CDR3 consists of 15 residues. The V and J genes are TRBV7-9 and TRBJ1-1; weak D call: TRBD1 (5 bases). This TCR was sampled from a man aged 55 to 70 who had recovered from COVID-19. The material sequenced was peripheral blood. Written as DNA, the CDR3 is TGTGCCAGCGCACAGGTGGTTGCATGGAACACTGAAGCTTTCTTT. Translating gives CASAQVVAWNTEAFF.